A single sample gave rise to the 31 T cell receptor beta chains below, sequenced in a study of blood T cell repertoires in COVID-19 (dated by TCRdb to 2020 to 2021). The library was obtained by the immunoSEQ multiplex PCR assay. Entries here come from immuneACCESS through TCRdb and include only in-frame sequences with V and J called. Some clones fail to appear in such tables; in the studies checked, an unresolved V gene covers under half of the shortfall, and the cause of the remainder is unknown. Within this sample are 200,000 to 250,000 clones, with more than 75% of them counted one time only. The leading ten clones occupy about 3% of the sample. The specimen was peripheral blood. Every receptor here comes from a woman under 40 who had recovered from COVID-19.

CDR3 amino acids: CASSLGPGSYTF. The CDR3 DNA follows: TGTGCCAGCAGTCTCGGCCCCGGGAGCTACACCTTC. The chain couples TRBV12-3 or TRBV12-4 to TRBJ1-2; D is undetermined. V lost 5 bases and J 9 bases, leaving 13 bases between the germline ends. This CDR3 is built from 12 residues.

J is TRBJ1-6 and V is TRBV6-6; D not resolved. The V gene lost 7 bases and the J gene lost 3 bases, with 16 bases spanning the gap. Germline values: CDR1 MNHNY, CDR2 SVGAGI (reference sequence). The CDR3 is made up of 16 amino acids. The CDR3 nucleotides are TGTGCCAGCATTTTATCGGTATTCGACTATAATTCACCCCTCCACTTT. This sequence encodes CASILSVFDYNSPLHF.

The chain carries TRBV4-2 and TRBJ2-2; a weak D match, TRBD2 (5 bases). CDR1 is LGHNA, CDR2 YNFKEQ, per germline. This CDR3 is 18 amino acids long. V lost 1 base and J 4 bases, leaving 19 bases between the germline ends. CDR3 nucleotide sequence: TGTGCCAGCAGCCAAGTGAGGCCAGGAGCGGCAGGCACCGGGGAGCTGTTTTTT. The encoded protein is CASSQVRPGAAGTGELFF.

CDR3 in amino acids: CASSYESSGELFF. CDR3 DNA sequence: TGTGCCAGCAGCTATGAGTCATCCGGGGAGCTGTTTTTT. The genes are TRBV7-3 and TRBJ2-2; D not certain. V was trimmed by 4 bases and J by 6 bases, leaving 9 bases between them. The CDR3 totals 13 residues. Germline CDR1 SGHTA, CDR2 FQGTGA.

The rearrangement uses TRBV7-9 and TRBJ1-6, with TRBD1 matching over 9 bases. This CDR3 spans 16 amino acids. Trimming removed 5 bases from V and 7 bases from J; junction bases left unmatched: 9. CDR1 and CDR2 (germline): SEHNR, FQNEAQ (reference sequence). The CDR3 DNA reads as TGTGCCAGCAGCGACCGACAGGGGGTGGACAATTCACCCCTCCACTTT. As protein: CASSDRQGVDNSPLHF.

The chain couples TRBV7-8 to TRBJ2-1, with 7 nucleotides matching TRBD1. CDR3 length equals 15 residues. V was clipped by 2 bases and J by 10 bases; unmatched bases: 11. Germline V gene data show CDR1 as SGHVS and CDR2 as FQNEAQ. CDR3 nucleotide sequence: TGTGCCAGCAGCTTACCGGACAGGCGCCAACGCGAGCAGTTCTTC. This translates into CASSLPDRRQREQFF.

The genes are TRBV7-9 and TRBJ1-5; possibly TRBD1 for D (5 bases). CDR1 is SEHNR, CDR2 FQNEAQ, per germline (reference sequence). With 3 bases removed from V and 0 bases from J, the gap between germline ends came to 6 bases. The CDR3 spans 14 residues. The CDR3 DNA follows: TGTGCCAGCAGCTTCGACAGTAGCAATCAGCCCCAGCATTTT. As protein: CASSFDSSNQPQHF. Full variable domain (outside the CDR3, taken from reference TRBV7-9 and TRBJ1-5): DTGVSQNPRHKITKRGQNVTFRCDPISEHNRLYWYRQTLGQGPEFLTYFQNEAQLEKSRLLSDRFSAERPKGSFSTLEIQRTEQGDSAMYLCASSFDSSNQPQHFGDGTRLSIL.

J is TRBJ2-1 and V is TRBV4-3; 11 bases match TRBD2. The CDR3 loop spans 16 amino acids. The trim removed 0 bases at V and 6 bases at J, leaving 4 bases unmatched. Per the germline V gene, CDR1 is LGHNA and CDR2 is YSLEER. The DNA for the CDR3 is TGCGCCAGCAGCCAAGATAGCGGGGGGGCCGCCAATGAGCAGTTCTTC. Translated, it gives CASSQDSGGAANEQFF.

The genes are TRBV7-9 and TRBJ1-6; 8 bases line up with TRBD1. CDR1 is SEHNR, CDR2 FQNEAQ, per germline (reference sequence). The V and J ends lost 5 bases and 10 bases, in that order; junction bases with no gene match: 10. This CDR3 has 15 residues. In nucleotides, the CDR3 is TGTGCCAGCAGCGGACAGGGTGGTGGTAGCTCACCCCTCCACTTT. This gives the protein CASSGQGGGSSPLHF.

The CDR3 loop reads CASNLGSAGGRSGGNTIYF. In nucleotides, the CDR3 is TGTGCCAGCAATCTTGGGTCGGCAGGGGGACGGTCGGGTGGAAACACCATATATTTT. The rearrangement joins TRBV6-4 to TRBJ1-3; 7 nucleotides line up with TRBD1. The CDR3 contains 19 residues. Germline CDR1 reads MRHNA; CDR2 reads SNTAGT. Trimming removed 7 bases from V and 3 bases from J; junction bases left unmatched: 21.

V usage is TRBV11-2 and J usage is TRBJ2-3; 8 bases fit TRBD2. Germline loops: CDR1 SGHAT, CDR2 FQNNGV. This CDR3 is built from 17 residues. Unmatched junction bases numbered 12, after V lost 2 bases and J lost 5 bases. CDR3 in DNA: TGTGCCAGCAGCTTAACGACGGGGGGGCCTGTGATAGATACGCAGTATTTT. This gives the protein CASSLTTGGPVIDTQYF.

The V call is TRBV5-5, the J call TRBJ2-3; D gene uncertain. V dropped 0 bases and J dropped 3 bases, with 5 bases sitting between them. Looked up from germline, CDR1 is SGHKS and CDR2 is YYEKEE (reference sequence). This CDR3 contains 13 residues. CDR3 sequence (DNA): TGTGCCAGCAGCTTGGATATGACAGATACGCAGTATTTT. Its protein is CASSLDMTDTQYF.

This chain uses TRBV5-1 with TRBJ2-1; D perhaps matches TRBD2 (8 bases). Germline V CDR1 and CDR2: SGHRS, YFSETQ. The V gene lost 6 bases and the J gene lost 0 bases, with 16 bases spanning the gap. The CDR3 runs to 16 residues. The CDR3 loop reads CASNPAGDSSYNEQFF. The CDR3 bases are TGCGCCAGCAACCCAGCGGGGGACAGCTCCTACAATGAGCAGTTCTTC.

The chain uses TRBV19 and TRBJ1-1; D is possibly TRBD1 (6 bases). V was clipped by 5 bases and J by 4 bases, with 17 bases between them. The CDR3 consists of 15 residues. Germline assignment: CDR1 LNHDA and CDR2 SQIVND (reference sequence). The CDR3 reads CASSSKRGGSTEAFF. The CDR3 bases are TGTGCCAGTAGTTCCAAAAGGGGGGGTAGCACTGAAGCTTTCTTT.

In DNA form, the CDR3 reads TGTGCCAGCAGCTCAGGACAGGGAAGGGCAATCGGCTACACCTTC. As protein: CASSSGQGRAIGYTF. The rearrangement links TRBV7-4 to TRBJ1-2, with 8 bases identical to TRBD1. CDR1 and CDR2 (germline): SGHVT, SQSDAQ. V gave up 4 bases and J gave up 8 bases; unmatched junction bases: 12. The CDR3 length is 15 residues.

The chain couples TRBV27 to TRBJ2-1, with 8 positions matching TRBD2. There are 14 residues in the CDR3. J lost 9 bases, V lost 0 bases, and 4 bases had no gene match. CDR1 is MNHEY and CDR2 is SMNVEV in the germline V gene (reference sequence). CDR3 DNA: TGTGCCAGCAGTTTATCGACGGGGGGGCGTGAGCAGTTCTTC. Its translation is CASSLSTGGREQFF.

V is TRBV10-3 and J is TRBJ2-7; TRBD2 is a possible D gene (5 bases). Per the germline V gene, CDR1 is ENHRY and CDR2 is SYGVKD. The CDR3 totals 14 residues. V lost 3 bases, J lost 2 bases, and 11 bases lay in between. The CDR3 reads CAISDSPGAYEQYF. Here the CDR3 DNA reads TGTGCCATCAGTGACTCCCCCGGGGCCTACGAGCAGTACTTC.

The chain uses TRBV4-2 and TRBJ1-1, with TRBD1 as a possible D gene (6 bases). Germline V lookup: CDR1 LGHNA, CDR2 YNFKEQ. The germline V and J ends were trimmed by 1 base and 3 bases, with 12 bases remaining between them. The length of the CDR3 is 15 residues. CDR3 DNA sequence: TGTGCCAGCAGCCAAGTATGGGGGCTTGACACTGAAGCTTTCTTT. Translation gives CASSQVWGLDTEAFF.

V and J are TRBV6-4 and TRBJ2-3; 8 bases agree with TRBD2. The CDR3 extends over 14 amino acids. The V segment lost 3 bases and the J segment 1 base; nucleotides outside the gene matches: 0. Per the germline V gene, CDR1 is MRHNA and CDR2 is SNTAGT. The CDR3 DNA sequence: TGTGCCAGCAGTGAAGCGGGGGGCACAGATACGCAGTATTTT. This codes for CASSEAGGTDTQYF.

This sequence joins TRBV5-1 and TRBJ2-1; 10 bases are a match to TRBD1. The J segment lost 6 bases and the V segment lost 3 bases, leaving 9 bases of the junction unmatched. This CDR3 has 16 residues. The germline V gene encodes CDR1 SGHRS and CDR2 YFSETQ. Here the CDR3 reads CASSSLRQGAFNEQFF. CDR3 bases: TGCGCCAGCAGCTCTCTACGACAGGGGGCTTTCAATGAGCAGTTCTTC.

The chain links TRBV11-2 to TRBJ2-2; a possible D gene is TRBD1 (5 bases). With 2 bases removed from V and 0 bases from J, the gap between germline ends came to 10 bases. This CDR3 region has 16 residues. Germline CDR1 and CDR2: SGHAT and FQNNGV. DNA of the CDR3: TGTGCCAGCAGCTTAAACGCAGGGTCGAACACCGGGGAGCTGTTTTTT. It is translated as CASSLNAGSNTGELFF.

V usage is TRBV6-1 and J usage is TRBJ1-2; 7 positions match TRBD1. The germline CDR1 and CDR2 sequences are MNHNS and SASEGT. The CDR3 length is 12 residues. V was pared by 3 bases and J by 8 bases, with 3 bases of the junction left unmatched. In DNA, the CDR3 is TGTGCCAGCAGTGACCCAGGGGGGGGCTACACCTTC. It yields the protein CASSDPGGGYTF.

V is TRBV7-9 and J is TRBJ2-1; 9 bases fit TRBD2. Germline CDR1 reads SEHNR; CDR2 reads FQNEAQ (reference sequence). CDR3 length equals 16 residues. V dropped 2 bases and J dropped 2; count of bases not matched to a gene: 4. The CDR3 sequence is CASSLFLAGAYNEQFF. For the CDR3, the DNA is TGTGCCAGCAGCTTATTTTTAGCGGGAGCCTACAATGAGCAGTTCTTC.

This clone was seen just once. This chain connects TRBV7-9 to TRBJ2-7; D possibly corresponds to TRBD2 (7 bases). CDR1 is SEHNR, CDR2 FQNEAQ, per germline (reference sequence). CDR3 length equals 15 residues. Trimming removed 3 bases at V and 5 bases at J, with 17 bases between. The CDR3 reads CASSFAGARHHEQYF. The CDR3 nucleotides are TGTGCCAGCAGCTTCGCGGGGGCTCGCCACCACGAGCAGTACTTC.

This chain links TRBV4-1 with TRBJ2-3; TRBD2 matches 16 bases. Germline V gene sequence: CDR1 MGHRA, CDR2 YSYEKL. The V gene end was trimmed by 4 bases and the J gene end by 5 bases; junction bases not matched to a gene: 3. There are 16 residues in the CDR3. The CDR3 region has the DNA TGCGCCAGCAGCCCGGGACTAGCGGGGGGGGGAGATACGCAGTATTTT. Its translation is CASSPGLAGGGDTQYF.

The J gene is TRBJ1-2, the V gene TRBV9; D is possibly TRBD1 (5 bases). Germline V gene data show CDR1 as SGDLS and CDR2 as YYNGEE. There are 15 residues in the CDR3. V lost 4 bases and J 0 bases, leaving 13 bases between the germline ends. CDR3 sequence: CASSSAGTSNYGYTF. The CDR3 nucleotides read TGTGCCAGCAGCTCTGCCGGGACTTCTAACTATGGCTACACCTTC. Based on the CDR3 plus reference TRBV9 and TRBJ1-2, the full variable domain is DSGVTQTPKHLITATGQRVTLRCSPRSGDLSVYWYQQSLDQGLQFLIQYYNGEERAKGNILERFSAQQFPDLHSELNLSSLELGDSALYFCASSSAGTSNYGYTFGSGTRLTVV.

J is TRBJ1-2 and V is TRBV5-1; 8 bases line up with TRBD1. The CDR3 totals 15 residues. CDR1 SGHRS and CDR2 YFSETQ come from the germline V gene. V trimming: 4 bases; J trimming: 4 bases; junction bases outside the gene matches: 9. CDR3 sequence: CASSLTGDGSYGYTF. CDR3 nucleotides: TGCGCCAGCAGCCTGACAGGGGACGGTAGCTATGGCTACACCTTC. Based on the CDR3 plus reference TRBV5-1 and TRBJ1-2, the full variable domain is KAGVTQTPRYLIKTRGQQVTLSCSPISGHRSVSWYQQTPGQGLQFLFEYFSETQRNKGNFPGRFSGRQFSNSRSEMNVSTLELGDSALYLCASSLTGDGSYGYTFGSGTRLTVV.

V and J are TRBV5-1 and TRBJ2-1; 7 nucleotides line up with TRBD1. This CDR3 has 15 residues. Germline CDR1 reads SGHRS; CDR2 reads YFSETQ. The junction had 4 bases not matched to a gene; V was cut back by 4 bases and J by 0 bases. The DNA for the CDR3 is TGCGCCAGCAGCAAGGGACAGATCTCCTACAATGAGCAGTTCTTC. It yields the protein CASSKGQISYNEQFF.

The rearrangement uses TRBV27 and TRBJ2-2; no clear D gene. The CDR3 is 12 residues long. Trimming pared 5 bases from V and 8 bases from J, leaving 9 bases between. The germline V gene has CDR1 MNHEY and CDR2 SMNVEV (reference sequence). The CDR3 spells CASSPLPGELFF. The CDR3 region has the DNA TGTGCCAGCAGTCCCCTCCCTGGGGAGCTGTTTTTT.

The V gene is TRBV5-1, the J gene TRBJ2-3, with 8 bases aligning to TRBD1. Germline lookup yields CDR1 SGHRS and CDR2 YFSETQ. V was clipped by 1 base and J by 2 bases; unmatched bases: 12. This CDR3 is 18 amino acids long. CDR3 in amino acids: CASSLYGGQVSNTDTQYF. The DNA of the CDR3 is TGCGCCAGCAGCTTGTATGGGGGACAGGTTTCGAACACAGATACGCAGTATTTT.

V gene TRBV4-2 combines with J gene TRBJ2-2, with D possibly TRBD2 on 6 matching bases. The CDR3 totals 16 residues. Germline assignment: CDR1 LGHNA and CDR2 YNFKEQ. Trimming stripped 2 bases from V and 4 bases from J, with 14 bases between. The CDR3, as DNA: TGTGCCAGCAGCCAAATGCAAGGACTAACCACCGGGGAGCTGTTTTTT. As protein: CASSQMQGLTTGELFF.